One sample yielded the 19 T cell receptor beta chains listed below, sequenced in a study of T cell changes during pregnancy in multiple sclerosis (dated by TCRdb to 2018 to 2020). Library preparation employed the immunoSEQ multiplex PCR assay. Drawn from immuneACCESS, this table holds only the in-frame rearrangements with V and J called that TCRdb kept. Clones are partly lost; checked studies trace under half to an unresolved V gene and leave the rest unexplained. The sample profile shows 55,000 to 85,000 clones; about 91% of them were found once. The top ten clones comprise about 1.6% of the sample. The sequencing used peripheral blood, collected after pregnancy. These receptors all come from a female donor with multiple sclerosis, enrolled in a pregnancy study.

V gene TRBV14 combines with J gene TRBJ1-2; D is undetermined. The CDR3 runs 13 residues. Germline values: CDR1 SGHDN, CDR2 FVKESK. Trimming took 1 base from V and 7 from J, leaving 10 bases between them. Written as DNA, the CDR3 is TGTGCCAGCAGCCAAGTCTTCGAGCTTGGCTACACCTTC. Translation gives CASSQVFELGYTF. Full variable domain (remainder filled in from reference TRBV14 and TRBJ1-2): EAGVTQFPSHSVIEKGQTVTLRCDPISGHDNLYWYRRVMGKEIKFLLHFVKESKQDESGMPNNRFLAERTGGTYSTLKVQPAELEDSGVYFCASSQVFELGYTFGSGTRLTVV.

This chain joins TRBV9 and TRBJ2-1, with D possibly TRBD1 on 6 matching bases. The CDR3 spans 16 residues. Germline CDR1 and CDR2: SGDLS and YYNGEE. V was trimmed by 2 bases and J by 10 bases, leaving 22 bases between them. The CDR3 coding sequence is TGTGCCAGCAGCGTCCAGGGGAGCCGGGAACTTACCGAGCAGTTCTTC. Amino acid sequence: CASSVQGSRELTEQFF.

In regard to this clone: In the same sample, other DNA sequences code for this CDR3. The chain joins TRBV7-2 to TRBJ2-2; maybe TRBD2 (5 bases). Germline loops: CDR1 SGHTA, CDR2 FQGNSA. Trimming stripped 1 base from V and 0 bases from J, with 9 bases between. This CDR3 spans 16 amino acids. The CDR3, as DNA: TGTGCCAGCAGCTTAGGGCTAGCAGCGAACACCGGGGAGCTGTTTTTT. Its protein product is CASSLGLAANTGELFF. The complete variable domain, with remaining parts taken from reference TRBV7-2 and TRBJ2-2, reads GAGVSQSPSNKVTEKGKDVELRCDPISGHTALYWYRQSLGQGLEFLIYFQGNSAPDKSGLPSDRFSAERTGGSVSTLTIQRTQQEDSAVYLCASSLGLAANTGELFFGEGSRLTVL.

This sequence joins TRBV16 and TRBJ1-1; the D is unclear. V lost 5 bases, J lost 3 bases, and 7 bases lay in between. Germline values: CDR1 KGHSY, CDR2 FQNENV. CDR3 length: 12 amino acids. CDR3 in amino acids: CASSNGDTEAFF. The CDR3 bases are TGTGCCAGCAGCAACGGGGACACTGAAGCTTTCTTT.

J is TRBJ2-5 and V is TRBV7-9, with D perhaps matching TRBD1 (5 bases). The V end lost 6 bases, the J end lost 5 bases, and 7 bases lay between the germline ends. The CDR3 has 11 amino acids. In germline, CDR1 is SEHNR, CDR2 FQNEAQ (reference sequence). This CDR3 reads CASRAGETQYF. The CDR3 DNA reads as TGTGCCAGCAGGGCAGGGGAGACCCAGTACTTC.

The J gene is TRBJ2-1, the V gene TRBV29-1; TRBD2 matches at 7 bases. CDR1 is SQVTM and CDR2 is ANQGSEA in the germline V gene. After removal of 7 bases from V and 0 bases from J, the junction contained 6 bases not matched to a gene. The CDR3 is 14 amino acids. The CDR3 nucleotides are TGCAGCGGTACTAGCGTCGGCTCCTACAATGAGCAGTTCTTC. Its protein is CSGTSVGSYNEQFF.

The gene calls are TRBV30 and TRBJ2-1; the D gene is possibly TRBD2 (5 bases). V was trimmed by 2 bases and J by 7 bases, leaving 12 bases between them. The CDR3 is made up of 13 amino acids. The germline CDR1 and CDR2 sequences are GTSNPN and SVGIG (reference sequence). CDR3 region: CAWSPGIRNEQFF. DNA of the CDR3: TGTGCCTGGAGTCCCGGGATTAGGAATGAGCAGTTCTTC.

The chain has TRBV7-9 and TRBJ2-6, with 7 bases lining up with TRBD1. Germline V gene sequence: CDR1 SEHNR, CDR2 FQNEAQ (reference sequence). The CDR3 totals 17 residues. V lost 5 bases, J lost 0 bases, and 7 bases stayed unmatched. The CDR3 is CASSPRQGHSGANVLTF. DNA for the CDR3: TGTGCCAGCAGCCCGCGACAGGGCCACTCTGGGGCCAACGTCCTGACTTTC.

The chain has TRBV4-3 and TRBJ2-5, with a possible D match to TRBD2 (6 bases). The CDR3 length is 16 residues. V lost 0 bases and J lost 2, with 13 bases in between. Germline V gives CDR1 LGHNA, CDR2 YSLEER. CDR3 region: CASSQDANSGQETQYF. The CDR3 DNA sequence: TGCGCCAGCAGCCAAGATGCGAATAGCGGTCAAGAGACCCAGTACTTC.

V is TRBV29-1 and J is TRBJ1-3; D is perhaps TRBD1 (5 bases). The ends were cut back, 6 bases at V and 2 bases at J, with 8 bases in the middle. This CDR3 contains 12 residues. Germline CDR1 SQVTM, CDR2 ANQGSEA. The CDR3 region is CSVRTPGNTIYF. The CDR3 DNA follows: TGCAGCGTCCGGACACCTGGAAACACCATATATTTT. Filled out from reference TRBV29-1 and TRBJ1-3, the complete variable domain reads SAVISQKPSRDICQRGTSLTIQCQVDSQVTMMFWYRQQPGQSLTLIATANQGSEATYESGFVIDKFPISRPNLTFSTLTVSNMSPEDSSIYLCSVRTPGNTIYFGEGSWLTVV.

The CDR3, as DNA: TGTGCCACCCGGACAGGCGCTAACTATGGCTACACCTTC. Translation: CATRTGANYGYTF. The chain has TRBV10-3 and TRBJ1-2; TRBD1 matches 7 bases. Germline V gene lookup returns CDR1 ENHRY and CDR2 SYGVKD. This CDR3 has 13 amino acids. The V gene end was trimmed by 10 bases and the J gene end by 0 bases; junction bases not matched to a gene: 5.

The chain links TRBV10-3 to TRBJ1-4; D remains ambiguous. Per germline, CDR1 ENHRY and CDR2 SYGVKD. The CDR3 has 14 residues. Trimming shortened V by 2 bases and J by 8 bases, and 12 bases separated the two germline ends. In nucleotides, the CDR3 is TGTGCCATCAGTGAGGGAGGGATCGGGGAAAAACTGTTTTTT. Translating it yields CAISEGGIGEKLFF.

The J gene is TRBJ2-7, the V gene TRBV18; the D is unclear. The CDR3 loop spans 14 amino acids. V dropped 2 bases and J dropped 2 bases, with 10 bases sitting between them. In germline, CDR1 is KGHSH, CDR2 LQKENI. The CDR3 protein is CASSPGLLAYEQYF. The CDR3, as DNA: TGTGCCAGCTCACCAGGGCTTCTCGCCTACGAGCAGTACTTC. The whole variable domain, filled in from reference TRBV18 and TRBJ2-7, reads NAGVMQNPRHLVRRRGQEARLRCSPMKGHSHVYWYRQLPEEGLKFMVYLQKENIIDESGMPKERFSAEFPKEGPSILRIQQVVRGDSAAYFCASSPGLLAYEQYFGPGTRLTVT.

The chain couples TRBV10-3 to TRBJ2-2; 14 bases agree with TRBD2. The germline CDR1 and CDR2 sequences are ENHRY and SYGVKD. The CDR3 sequence is 19 residues long. Trimming cost V 6 bases and J 7 bases; bases outside gene matches: 16. Written as DNA, the CDR3 is TGTGCCATCAGCCAACCATTCGGGACTAGCGGGAGAAAAGGCGGGGAGCTGTTTTTT. Its protein product is CAISQPFGTSGRKGGELFF.

The chain joins TRBV7-2 to TRBJ2-5, with 7 bases matching TRBD1. The V and J ends lost 4 bases and 0 bases, in that order; junction bases with no gene match: 8. The CDR3 covers 16 residues. Germline V gene lookup returns CDR1 SGHTA and CDR2 FQGNSA. The CDR3 DNA sequence: TGTGCCAGCAGCTGGACCGGGACAGAGTACCAAGAGACCCAGTACTTC. Residues: CASSWTGTEYQETQYF. Together with reference TRBV7-2 and TRBJ2-5, the CDR3 gives the full variable domain: GAGVSQSPSNKVTEKGKDVELRCDPISGHTALYWYRQSLGQGLEFLIYFQGNSAPDKSGLPSDRFSAERTGGSVSTLTIQRTQQEDSAVYLCASSWTGTEYQETQYFGPGTRLLVL.

The chain carries TRBV6-1 and TRBJ2-3; 8 nucleotides agree with TRBD2. Trimming removed 5 bases from V and 4 bases from J; junction bases left unmatched: 5. Germline V gene lookup returns CDR1 MNHNS and CDR2 SASEGT. The CDR3 spans 14 residues. The CDR3 sequence: CASSSAGDSDTQYF. CDR3 in DNA: TGTGCCAGCAGTTCAGCGGGAGACTCAGATACGCAGTATTTT.

V gene TRBV5-6 combines with J gene TRBJ1-2; TRBD1 matches at 8 bases. CDR3 length: 14 amino acids. J lost 0 bases, V lost 4 bases, and 2 bases had no gene match. The V gene's germline CDR1 is SGHDT and CDR2 YYEEEE. Here the CDR3 DNA reads TGTGCCAGCAGCCAGGGGGCAACTAACTATGGCTACACCTTC. Protein product: CASSQGATNYGYTF.

V is TRBV6-4 and J is TRBJ2-2, with 7 bases fitting TRBD1. The CDR3 runs to 16 residues. Germline V gene data show CDR1 as MRHNA and CDR2 as SNTAGT. After removal of 2 bases from V and 1 base from J, the junction contained 4 bases not matched to a gene. The CDR3 loop reads CASSDSRQGNTGELFF. Here the CDR3 DNA reads TGTGCCAGCAGTGACAGTAGACAGGGGAACACCGGGGAGCTGTTTTTT.

The J gene is TRBJ2-1, the V gene TRBV9; 9 positions agree with TRBD1. Germline loops: CDR1 SGDLS, CDR2 YYNGEE. The CDR3 sequence is 16 residues long. V trimming: 0 bases; J trimming: 8 bases; junction bases outside the gene matches: 9. The CDR3 nucleotides read TGTGCCAGCAGCGTAGGGGACAGGGATATAACGGATGAGCAGTTCTTC. It yields the protein CASSVGDRDITDEQFF.